The 27 T cell receptor beta chains listed next were all sequenced from one sample in a study of shared clonotypes between healthy human individuals. The method was immunoSEQ multiplex PCR; TCRdb's version includes in-frame clones alone and lacks a portion of them. Among about 2 million clones listed, 95% were seen once. The source material was naive CD4+ T cells sorted from blood. Indicated subset: CD45RA+ positively selected. All receptors derive from a man younger than 35 in good health.

The chain has TRBV10-3 and TRBJ1-6; D might be TRBD1 (6 bases). CDR1 is ENHRY, CDR2 SYGVKD, per germline. CDR3 size: 14 residues. Trimming stripped 2 bases from V and 6 bases from J, with 8 bases between. The CDR3 is CAISETGFNSPLHF. CDR3 coding DNA: TGTGCCATCAGTGAGACAGGGTTTAATTCACCCCTCCACTTT.

This chain joins TRBV7-9 and TRBJ1-2; no definite D call. The CDR3 contains 13 residues. The germline gives CDR1 SEHNR, CDR2 FQNEAQ (reference sequence). The V gene lost 5 bases and the J gene lost 7 bases, with 14 bases spanning the gap. CDR3 protein: CASSKGRFFGYTF. In DNA, the CDR3 is TGTGCCAGCAGCAAAGGACGATTCTTTGGCTACACCTTC.

The chain joins TRBV5-6 to TRBJ2-7; TRBD2 matches at 12 bases. This CDR3 spans 15 amino acids. With 4 bases clipped from V and 3 bases from J, the junction kept 5 bases outside the gene matches. The germline V gene has CDR1 SGHDT and CDR2 YYEEEE. The CDR3 sequence: CASSPTSGSIYEQYF. The CDR3 region has the DNA TGTGCCAGCAGCCCGACTAGCGGGAGCATCTACGAGCAGTACTTC.

The rearrangement joins TRBV27 to TRBJ2-7; D is uncertain. Germline CDR1 reads MNHEY; CDR2 reads SMNVEV (reference sequence). V lost 3 bases and J lost 5, with 17 bases in between. The CDR3 loop spans 15 amino acids. CDR3 bases: TGTGCCAGCAGTTTTATAGGTCAGGTTGGCCACGAGCAGTACTTC. Protein: CASSFIGQVGHEQYF.

This clone was recorded once. The gene calls are TRBV1 and TRBJ1-5; TRBD1, the table's D call, was not compared with the DNA. TRBV1 has pseudogene status. The CDR3 has 12 residues. The CDR3 nucleotides are TGCACAACACGCCTCGATCATCAGCCCCAGCATTTT. It translates to CTTRLDHQPQHF.

This chain uses TRBV5-6 with TRBJ2-5; 15 bases are shared with TRBD2. Germline V gene sequence: CDR1 SGHDT, CDR2 YYEEEE. Trimming removed 0 bases from V and 2 bases from J; junction bases left unmatched: 5. The CDR3 sequence is 18 residues long. CDR3 sequence: CASSLAGLAGGGQETQYF. CDR3 nucleotides: TGTGCCAGCAGCTTGGCGGGACTAGCGGGGGGAGGGCAAGAGACCCAGTACTTC.

The CDR3 DNA reads TGTGCCAGCAGCCAGAGACAGGGGGGACGGAATCAGCCCCAGCATTTT. Protein sequence: CASSQRQGGRNQPQHF. The gene calls are TRBV7-8 and TRBJ1-5; 9 positions match TRBD1. The CDR3 has 16 amino acids. Germline values: CDR1 SGHVS, CDR2 FQNEAQ. The ends lost 5 bases at V and 4 bases at J; junction bases unmatched: 9.

The rearrangement joins TRBV27 to TRBJ1-2; TRBD1 matches at 10 bases. The germline CDR1 and CDR2 sequences are MNHEY and SMNVEV (reference sequence). V lost 4 bases to trimming and J lost 6 bases; unmatched junction nucleotides: 11. The CDR3 loop spans 16 amino acids. CDR3 sequence (DNA): TGTGCCAGCAGTTCCAACCATCCCGGGACAGGGGATGGCTACACCTTC. Encoded protein: CASSSNHPGTGDGYTF.

CDR3 loop: CASSGGLAGETQYF. For the CDR3, the DNA is TGTGCCAGCAGTGGGGGACTAGCTGGCGAGACCCAGTACTTC. The genes are TRBV6-6 and TRBJ2-5; 9 bases match TRBD2. V shed 5 bases, J shed 5 bases, and the junction held 6 bases outside the gene matches. This CDR3 comprises 14 residues. Per the germline V gene, CDR1 is MNHNY and CDR2 is SVGAGI (reference sequence).

CDR3 residues: CASSFTGGRETQYF. The DNA for the CDR3 is TGTGCCAGCAGCTTTACGGGGGGGCGAGAGACCCAGTACTTC. The V call is TRBV5-6, the J call TRBJ2-5; 8 nucleotides line up with TRBD2. This CDR3 comprises 14 residues. Losses at the gene ends were 2 bases for V and 4 bases for J; bases not matched to a gene: 4. The germline gives CDR1 SGHDT, CDR2 YYEEEE.

This chain joins TRBV6-6 and TRBJ2-5, with 11 bases aligning to TRBD2. CDR1 MNHNY and CDR2 SVGAGI come from the germline V gene (reference sequence). The CDR3 sequence is 15 residues long. V lost 6 bases, J lost 2 bases, and 5 bases stayed unmatched. This CDR3 is CASRTSGGRQETQYF. CDR3 coding DNA: TGTGCCAGCAGAACTAGCGGGGGCCGACAAGAGACCCAGTACTTC.

V usage is TRBV2 and J usage is TRBJ2-5; D is uncertain. Trimming pared 4 bases from V and 7 bases from J, leaving 19 bases between. CDR1 is SNHLY, CDR2 FYNNEI, per germline. CDR3 size: 15 residues. In DNA form, the CDR3 reads TGTGCCAGCAGTGGGTTGGACCTGGGGTCAGGGACCCAGTACTTC. Protein: CASSGLDLGSGTQYF. The full variable domain, in which reference TRBV2 and TRBJ2-5 provide the parts outside the CDR3, is EPEVTQTPSHQVTQMGQEVILRCVPISNHLYFYWYRQILGQKVEFLVSFYNNEISEKSEIFDDQFSVERPDGSNFTLKIRSTKLEDSAMYFCASSGLDLGSGTQYFGPGTRLLVL.

The gene calls are TRBV5-4 and TRBJ2-5; possibly TRBD1 or TRBD2 for D (5 bases each). Trimming pared 5 bases from V and 5 bases from J, leaving 10 bases between. Per the germline V gene, CDR1 is SGHNT and CDR2 is YYREEE (reference sequence). This CDR3 has 12 residues. The CDR3 nucleotides are TGTGCCAGCAGTCGGGACCTTGAGACCCAGTACTTC. Protein: CASSRDLETQYF.

The chain is built from TRBV2 and TRBJ1-2, with TRBD1 matching over 11 bases. Germline-derived CDR1 and CDR2 are SNHLY and FYNNEI. After removal of 5 bases from V and 8 bases from J, the junction contained 7 bases not matched to a gene. The CDR3 is 14 residues long. The CDR3 loop is CASSPGQGGGGYTF. CDR3 nucleotides: TGTGCCAGCAGTCCGGGACAGGGGGGAGGCGGCTACACCTTC.

The genes are TRBV11-2 and TRBJ2-7; D tentatively fits TRBD1 or TRBD2 (5 bases each). The germline V gene has CDR1 SGHAT and CDR2 FQNNGV. V lost 0 bases and J lost 3, with 9 bases in between. The CDR3 covers 14 residues. CDR3 nucleotide sequence: TGTGCCAGCAGCTTAGAAACAGGACTCTACGAGCAGTACTTC. Translated: CASSLETGLYEQYF.

The chain is built from TRBV7-3 and TRBJ1-2; the D gene is possibly TRBD1 (5 bases). Between the trimmed V and J ends, which lost 2 bases and 6 bases, there was a span of 10 bases. This CDR3 has 13 amino acids. The germline gives CDR1 SGHTA, CDR2 FQGTGA. This CDR3 reads CASSLGLRDGYTF. The CDR3 DNA sequence: TGTGCCAGCAGCTTAGGCCTCAGGGATGGCTACACCTTC.

The chain carries TRBV18 and TRBJ2-7; D assignment may be TRBD1 or TRBD2 (5 bases each). Germline V gene lookup returns CDR1 KGHSH and CDR2 LQKENI. V was cut by 5 bases and J by 0 bases, with 8 bases left in between. The CDR3 contains 13 residues. The CDR3 nucleotides are TGTGCCAGCTCATGGGGGAGCTCCTACGAGCAGTACTTC. It codes for CASSWGSSYEQYF.

The chain recombines TRBV5-8 with TRBJ1-5; 12 bases agree with TRBD1. The length of the CDR3 is 15 residues. Unmatched junction bases numbered 5, after V lost 4 bases and J lost 6 bases. Germline loops: CDR1 SGHTS, CDR2 YDEGEE. The CDR3 nucleotides read TGTGCCAGCAGCGCGGGGGGACAGGGGGCTCAGCCCCAGCATTTT. Translation: CASSAGGQGAQPQHF.

The J gene is TRBJ2-3, the V gene TRBV9, with D unclear. Trimming took 4 bases from V and 0 from J, leaving 9 bases between them. Germline-derived CDR1 and CDR2 are SGDLS and YYNGEE. This CDR3 has 14 residues. The CDR3 DNA sequence: TGTGCCAGCAGCCCCCATCTGAGCACAGATACGCAGTATTTT. This encodes CASSPHLSTDTQYF.

This chain connects TRBV7-2 to TRBJ2-5, with 10 nucleotides matching TRBD2. V dropped 5 bases and J dropped 6; count of bases not matched to a gene: 3. Germline CDR1 SGHTA, CDR2 FQGNSA. CDR3 length: 13 amino acids. This CDR3 is CASSPGLAQTQYF. For the CDR3, the DNA is TGTGCCAGCAGCCCGGGACTAGCGCAGACCCAGTACTTC.

This sequence joins TRBV18 and TRBJ1-1; D not certain. The CDR3 runs to 13 residues. The germline V gene encodes CDR1 KGHSH and CDR2 LQKENI. Trimming removed 2 bases from V and 0 bases from J, with 4 bases in between. CDR3 nucleotide sequence: TGTGCCAGCTCACCATACATGAACACTGAAGCTTTCTTT. It encodes CASSPYMNTEAFF.

The genes are TRBV28 and TRBJ2-7; the D gene is possibly TRBD2 (5 bases). Germline CDR1 is MDHEN and CDR2 is SYDVKM. There are 14 residues in the CDR3. V was clipped by 9 bases and J by 3 bases, with 18 bases between them. As DNA, the CDR3 is TGTGCCAGTAGCGAAACAAATCTTATCTACGAGCAGTACTTC. Protein: CASSETNLIYEQYF.

The chain is built from TRBV10-3 and TRBJ1-2; a weak D match, TRBD1 (6 bases). The V end lost 2 bases, the J end lost 4 bases, and 8 bases lay between the germline ends. The CDR3 spans 13 residues. Germline V gene sequence: CDR1 ENHRY, CDR2 SYGVKD. The CDR3 loop is CAISETGIYGYTF. The CDR3 bases are TGTGCCATCAGTGAGACAGGGATCTATGGCTACACCTTC.

To note about this clone: In the same sample, other DNA sequences code for this CDR3. DNA of the CDR3: TGTGCCAGCAGTTTAGTCGGGGAGCTGTTTTTT. It encodes CASSLVGELFF. This chain links TRBV28 with TRBJ2-2, with unresolved D. The CDR3 sequence is 11 residues long. CDR1 MDHEN and CDR2 SYDVKM come from the germline V gene. V shed 2 bases and J shed 7 bases, with 2 bases lying between them.

The sample holds one count of this clone. Other DNA sequences in the sample encode the same CDR3. The rearrangement joins TRBV6-5 to TRBJ1-2, with D unresolved. CDR1 is MNHEY and CDR2 is SVGAGI in the germline V gene. Trimming stripped 0 bases from V and 4 bases from J, with 9 bases between. This CDR3 comprises 14 residues. The CDR3 bases are TGTGCCAGCAGTTACTCAGCAGACCTCTATGGCTACACCTTC. Protein sequence: CASSYSADLYGYTF.

The chain links TRBV7-2 to TRBJ2-7, with D perhaps TRBD1 or TRBD2 (5 bases each). The germline V gene encodes CDR1 SGHTA and CDR2 FQGNSA. The CDR3 length is 14 residues. Trimming stripped 6 bases from V and 3 bases from J, with 15 bases between. CDR3 DNA: TGTGCCAGCAGTCTTACCGGGGCCGGCTACGAGCAGTACTTC. Its translation: CASSLTGAGYEQYF. The full variable domain, completed using reference TRBV7-2 and TRBJ2-7, is GAGVSQSPSNKVTEKGKDVELRCDPISGHTALYWYRQSLGQGLEFLIYFQGNSAPDKSGLPSDRFSAERTGGSVSTLTIQRTQQEDSAVYLCASSLTGAGYEQYFGPGTRLTVT.

This clone was counted ten times or more. Distinct nucleotide sequences in the sample also encode this CDR3. V usage is TRBV5-1 and J usage is TRBJ2-7; no firm D call. The CDR3 covers 12 residues. V lost 0 bases and J 3 bases, leaving 4 bases between the germline ends. Germline V gives CDR1 SGHRS, CDR2 YFSETQ. CDR3 protein: CASSLGDYEQYF. For the CDR3, the DNA is TGCGCCAGCAGCTTGGGAGACTACGAGCAGTACTTC.